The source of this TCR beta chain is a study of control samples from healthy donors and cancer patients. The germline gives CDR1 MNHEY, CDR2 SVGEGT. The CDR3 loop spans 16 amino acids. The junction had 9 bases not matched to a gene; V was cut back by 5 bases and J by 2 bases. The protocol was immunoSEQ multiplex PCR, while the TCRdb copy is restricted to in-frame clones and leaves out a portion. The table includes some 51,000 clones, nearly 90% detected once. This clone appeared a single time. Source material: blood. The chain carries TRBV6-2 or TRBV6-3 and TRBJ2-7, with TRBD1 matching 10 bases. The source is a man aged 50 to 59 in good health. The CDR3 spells CASSRGQGGFPYEQYF. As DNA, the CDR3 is TGTGCCAGCAGTCGCGGACAGGGGGGGTTCCCCTACGAGCAGTACTTC.